These T cell receptor beta chains were read from a single sample in a study of blood T cell repertoires in COVID-19. Data came from immunoSEQ multiplex PCR; TCRdb stores just in-frame clones and leaves some out. The profile shows under 300,000 clones, 89% of them singletons. Input material: PBMCs or T cells enriched from blood (not recorded which). All receptors come from a middle-aged woman who had recovered from COVID-19. CDR3s include the opening cysteine and the closing phenylalanine or tryptophan. D genes are given only for firm matches. The size field is filled for only some rows; it gives once, few, many or a size class.

d_gene	j_gene	abundance	v_gene	CDR3aa	CDR3nt
-	TRBJ1-1	-	TRBV2	CASSEFGTEAFF	TGTGCCAGCAGTGAATTCGGCACTGAAGCTTTCTTT
-	TRBJ1-1	once	TRBV21-1	CASSPPDRNTEAFF	TGTGCCAGCAGCCCGCCGGACAGGAACACTGAAGCTTTCTTT
-	TRBJ2-2	-	TRBV27	CASSLFGPGTGELFF	TGTGCCAGCAGTTTATTTGGCCCGGGCACCGGGGAGCTGTTTTTT
-	TRBJ1-1	-	TRBV19	CASSILSGQGTEAFF	TGTGCCAGTAGTATTTTGTCTGGGCAAGGCACTGAAGCTTTCTTT
-	TRBJ1-1	-	TRBV11-2	CASSRPGGQGAFF	TGTGCCAGCAGCCGCCCGGGGGGGCAGGGAGCTTTCTTT
-	TRBJ2-3	-	TRBV5-5	CASSFRVGADTQYF	TGTGCCAGCAGCTTCAGGGTTGGGGCAGATACGCAGTATTTT
-	TRBJ1-2	once	TRBV12-3/TRBV12-4	CASSLVGAYGYTF	TGTGCCAGCAGTTTGGTGGGAGCCTATGGCTACACCTTC
TRBD2	TRBJ2-3	-	TRBV29-1	CSVEGGTKQYF	TGCAGCGTTGAGGGCGGGACTAAGCAGTATTTT
-	TRBJ1-4	-	TRBV9	CASSVSGWGEKLFF	TGTGCCAGCAGCGTCTCAGGGTGGGGTGAAAAACTGTTTTTT
TRBD2	TRBJ2-1	-	TRBV4-3	CASSQAIETSGYNEQFF	TGCGCCAGCAGCCAAGCAATTGAGACTAGCGGATACAATGAGCAGTTCTTC
-	TRBJ2-7	-	TRBV7-2	CASSFQGGYEQYF	TGTGCCAGCAGCTTCCAGGGCGGCTACGAGCAGTACTTC
-	TRBJ1-2	-	TRBV30	CALSTLNYGYTF	TGTGCCTTATCGACTCTTAACTATGGCTACACCTTC
TRBD1	TRBJ2-7	-	TRBV14	CASSLRGGRTYEQYF	TGTGCCAGCAGCCTGAGAGGGGGCAGGACCTACGAGCAGTACTTC
-	TRBJ1-5	once	TRBV4-2	CASSQEYQDNQPQHF	TGTGCCAGCAGCCAAGAATATCAGGACAATCAGCCCCAGCATTTT
-	TRBJ2-1	-	TRBV7-2	CASSLGHLSYNEQFF	TGTGCCAGCAGCTTAGGACACCTATCCTACAATGAGCAGTTCTTC
TRBD1	TRBJ2-5	-	TRBV7-2	CASSPRDRGWETQYF	TGTGCCAGCAGCCCCCGGGACAGGGGATGGGAGACCCAGTACTTC
-	TRBJ1-2	once	TRBV2	CASSVSRQEHGYTF	TGTGCCAGCAGTGTGTCCCGACAGGAACATGGCTACACCTTC
-	TRBJ1-1	-	TRBV2	CASTPEEGYTEAFF	TGTGCCAGCACCCCGGAGGAGGGTTACACTGAAGCTTTCTTT
TRBD2	TRBJ2-2	-	TRBV7-3	CASSFPAGGHTGELFF	TGTGCCAGCAGCTTTCCCGCGGGAGGTCACACCGGGGAGCTGTTTTTT
-	TRBJ2-2	-	TRBV19	CASSSSRAGELFF	TGTGCCAGTAGTAGCTCGAGGGCCGGGGAGCTGTTTTTT
-	TRBJ2-7	-	TRBV3-1/TRBV3-2	CASSQAPSSQYF	TGTGCCAGCAGCCAAGCTCCTTCGTCGCAGTACTTC
TRBD1	TRBJ1-1	-	TRBV14	CASSLWPGGGTEAFF	TGTGCCAGCAGCCTGTGGCCAGGGGGCGGGACTGAAGCTTTCTTT
-	TRBJ1-4	-	TRBV5-4	CASSAQGLGEKLFF	TGTGCCAGCAGCGCACAGGGCTTAGGGGAAAAACTGTTTTTT